One sample yielded the 14 T cell receptor beta chains listed below, sequenced in a study of T-cell reconstitution after alpha-beta-depleted transplantation in children. Preparation of the TCRbeta library was carried out with unique molecular identifiers. TCRdb re-called the PCR reads with MiXCR, one entry per CDR3 protein. This sample has 700,000 to 950,000 distinct CDR3 sequences, with about 15% found just once. The sequencing here drew on PBMCs, mostly from graft donor cells, taken 360 days after TCRalphabeta/CD19-depleted stem cell transplant. These receptors were collected from a male patient younger than 18 who had a stem cell transplant for acute lymphoblastic leukemia, so the T cells may come from the graft donor.

Only a few counts were recorded for this clonotype. V is TRBV15 and J is TRBJ2-5, with TRBD1 as a possible D gene (6 bases). The V end lost 5 bases, the J end lost 1 base, and 14 bases lay between the germline ends. This CDR3 comprises 15 residues. CDR1 and CDR2 (germline): LNHNV, YYDKDF (reference sequence). DNA for the CDR3: TGTGCCACCAGCGGACAGTCGGGGATCCAAGAGACCCAGTACTTC. Translating it yields CATSGQSGIQETQYF.

The chain carries TRBV19 and TRBJ2-1; 8 bases align to TRBD2. V dropped 1 base and J dropped 4; count of bases not matched to a gene: 6. Germline V gene sequence: CDR1 LNHDA, CDR2 SQIVND (reference sequence). CDR3 size: 16 residues. CDR3: CASSIGTSGPYNEQFF. The CDR3 nucleotides read TGTGCCAGTAGTATAGGAACTAGCGGACCGTACAATGAGCAGTTCTTC.

J is TRBJ2-1 and V is TRBV12-3 or TRBV12-4; the match to TRBD1 covers 10 bases. This CDR3 has 16 residues. Trimming removed 4 bases from V and 0 bases from J; junction bases left unmatched: 3. CDR3 amino acids: CASSSGTGASYNEQFF. In DNA, the CDR3 is TGTGCCAGCAGTTCCGGGACAGGGGCCTCCTACAATGAGCAGTTCTTC.

The chain joins TRBV15 to TRBJ1-2; D is unresolved. V dropped 3 bases and J dropped 5 bases, with 7 bases sitting between them. CDR3 length equals 12 residues. Germline V gene lookup returns CDR1 LNHNV and CDR2 YYDKDF (reference sequence). The CDR3 DNA reads as TGTGCCACCAGCAGTCTGGGGTATGGCTACACCTTC. This codes for CATSSLGYGYTF.

This clonotype was detected a few times. The chain is built from TRBV6-5 and TRBJ2-1, with D uncertain. Germline loops: CDR1 MNHEY, CDR2 SVGAGI. The CDR3 is 13 residues long. The V end was cut by 2 bases, the J end by 4 bases, with 6 bases between. The CDR3 nucleotides are TGTGCCAGCAGTTACCCTGGATACAATGAGCAGTTCTTC. It codes for CASSYPGYNEQFF.

The sample holds a few counts of this clonotype. The V gene is TRBV24-1, the J gene TRBJ1-2, with 8 bases that match TRBD1. This CDR3 contains 16 residues. The junction had 11 bases not matched to a gene; V was cut back by 3 bases and J by 6 bases. Germline loops: CDR1 KGHDR, CDR2 SFDVKD. The DNA for the CDR3 is TGTGCCACCAGTGATGCCGGACAGGGAATATACGATGGCTACACCTTC. This sequence encodes CATSDAGQGIYDGYTF.

In this sample, this clonotype turned up a few times. The chain recombines TRBV6-1 with TRBJ2-1, with TRBD2 matching over 9 bases. Per germline, CDR1 MNHNS and CDR2 SASEGT. This CDR3 has 15 amino acids. V lost 7 bases and J lost 2; bases outside the gene matches: 6. CDR3 sequence reads: CASTLSGSTYNEQFF. CDR3 DNA sequence: TGTGCCAGCACCCTTAGCGGGAGTACCTACAATGAGCAGTTCTTC.

This clonotype was observed many times. V gene TRBV7-6 combines with J gene TRBJ2-2, with 7 bases identical to TRBD2. V dropped 2 bases and J dropped 9; count of bases not matched to a gene: 12. The CDR3 loop spans 16 amino acids. CDR1 SGHVS and CDR2 FNYEAQ come from the germline V gene. CDR3 in amino acids: CASSLSRTRGVRELFF. The CDR3 region has the DNA TGTGCCAGCAGCTTATCACGGACTAGAGGGGTACGGGAGCTGTTTTTT.

This clonotype has just a few counts. This chain uses TRBV5-1 with TRBJ2-1; D gene ambiguous. Germline V gene lookup returns CDR1 SGHRS and CDR2 YFSETQ. V was cut by 7 bases and J by 5 bases, with 10 bases left in between. This CDR3 is 12 amino acids long. The CDR3 reads CASRHNHNEQFF. CDR3 nucleotides: TGCGCCAGCCGGCACAACCACAATGAGCAGTTCTTC.

The V call is TRBV4-1, the J call TRBJ2-7, with 11 bases identical to TRBD2. V was pared by 0 bases and J by 8 bases, with 15 bases of the junction left unmatched. Germline CDR1 reads MGHRA; CDR2 reads YSYEKL. This CDR3 spans 18 amino acids. CDR3 amino acids: CASSQDLGLAEVGLQQYF. The DNA of the CDR3 is TGCGCCAGCAGCCAAGATCTGGGACTAGCGGAGGTAGGGCTACAGCAGTACTTC.

V gene TRBV20-1 combines with J gene TRBJ2-1, with 11 bases that match TRBD2. The germline V gene has CDR1 DFQATT and CDR2 SNEGSKA (reference sequence). This CDR3 is built from 18 residues. V trimming: 1 base; J trimming: 8 bases; junction bases outside the gene matches: 16. CDR3 loop: CSARGASGTSGGRDEQFF. In DNA form, the CDR3 reads TGCAGTGCTAGAGGGGCTTCAGGGACTAGCGGAGGACGGGATGAGCAGTTCTTC.

This clonotype was picked up one time. A much larger clone sits a single nucleotide away, making a read error possible. The V gene is TRBV5-1, the J gene TRBJ1-1; the match to TRBD1 covers 8 bases. The germline V gene encodes CDR1 SGHRS and CDR2 YFSETQ. The CDR3 extends over 14 amino acids. The CDR3 coding sequence is TGCACCAGCAGCTTGCGACAGGGGTATACTGAAGCTTTCTTT. The encoded protein is CTSSLRQGYTEAFF.

This clonotype was counted only a few times. The V call is TRBV12-3 or TRBV12-4, the J call TRBJ1-1; no clear D. The CDR3 has 13 amino acids. The V and J ends lost 6 bases and 6 bases respectively, with 14 bases between them. CDR3 coding DNA: TGTGCCAGCAGCCAAGCGACTCCTGCTGAAGCTTTCTTT. Its protein product is CASSQATPAEAFF.

This clonotype has a handful of counts. V and J are TRBV27 and TRBJ2-7; TRBD1 aligns across 9 bases. Germline CDR1 and CDR2: MNHEY and SMNVEV (reference sequence). The CDR3 covers 16 residues. The ends lost 5 bases at V and 1 base at J; junction bases unmatched: 9. As DNA, the CDR3 is TGTGCCAGCAGTGTCATACAGGGGGCGCGGTCCTACGAGCAGTACTTC. This gives the protein CASSVIQGARSYEQYF.